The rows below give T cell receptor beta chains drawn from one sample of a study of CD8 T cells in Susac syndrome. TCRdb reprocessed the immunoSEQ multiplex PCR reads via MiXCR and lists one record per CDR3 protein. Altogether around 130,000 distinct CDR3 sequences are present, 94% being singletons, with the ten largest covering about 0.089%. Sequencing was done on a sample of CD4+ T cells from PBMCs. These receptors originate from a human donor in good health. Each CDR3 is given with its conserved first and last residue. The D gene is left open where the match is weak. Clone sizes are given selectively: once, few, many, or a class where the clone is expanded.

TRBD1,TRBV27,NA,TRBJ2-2,CASSPGTGRTGELFF,TGTGCCAGCAGTCCTGGGACAGGTCGCACCGGGGAGCTGTTTTTT
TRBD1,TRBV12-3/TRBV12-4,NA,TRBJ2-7,CASSPGQGIYEQYF,TGTGCCAGCAGTCCGGGACAGGGCATCTACGAGCAGTACTTC
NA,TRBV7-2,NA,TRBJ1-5,CASSLTGGGNQPQHF,TGTGCCAGCAGCTTAACGGGGGGCGGCAATCAGCCCCAGCATTTT
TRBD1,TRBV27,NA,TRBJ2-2,CASRSGTEEELFF,TGTGCCAGCAGAAGTGGGACAGAGGAGGAGCTGTTTTTT
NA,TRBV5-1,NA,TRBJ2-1,CASSLARVRVDNEQFF,TGCGCCAGCAGCTTGGCGAGGGTCCGGGTCGACAATGAGCAGTTCTTC
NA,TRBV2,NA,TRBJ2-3,CASRSYRADTDTQYF,TGTGCCAGCAGGAGTTACAGGGCTGACACAGATACGCAGTATTTT
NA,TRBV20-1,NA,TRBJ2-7,CSARPQTSVGEQYF,TGCAGTGCTAGACCACAAACCTCCGTGGGCGAGCAGTACTTC
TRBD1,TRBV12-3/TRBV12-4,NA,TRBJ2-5,CASSSGTGGFETQYF,TGTGCCAGCAGCTCCGGGACAGGGGGCTTCGAGACCCAGTACTTC
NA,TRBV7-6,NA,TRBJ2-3,CASSFGQSTDTQYF,TGTGCCAGCAGCTTCGGACAGAGCACAGATACGCAGTATTTT
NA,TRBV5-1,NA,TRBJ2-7,CASSREALGYEQYF,TGCGCCAGCAGTAGGGAGGCCTTGGGTTACGAGCAGTACTTC
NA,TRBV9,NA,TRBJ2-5,CASSVAQGPIQETQYF,TGTGCCAGCAGCGTAGCTCAGGGGCCGATCCAAGAGACCCAGTACTTC
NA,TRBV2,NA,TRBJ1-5,CASRFIERNQPQHF,TGTGCCAGCAGATTTATCGAACGCAATCAGCCCCAGCATTTT
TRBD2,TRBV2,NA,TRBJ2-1,CASSALAGTYNEQFF,TGTGCCAGCAGTGCATTAGCGGGAACGTACAATGAGCAGTTCTTC
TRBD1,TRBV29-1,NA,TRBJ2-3,CSVDRQGSLGTDTQYF,TGCAGCGTGGACCGACAGGGTAGTTTAGGCACAGATACGCAGTATTTT
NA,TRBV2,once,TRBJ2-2,CATRRDVNTGELFF,TGTGCCACAAGGAGAGACGTGAACACCGGGGAGCTGTTTTTT
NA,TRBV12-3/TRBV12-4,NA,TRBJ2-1,CASSYRNSEQFF,TGTGCCAGCAGTTATAGGAATAGTGAGCAGTTCTTC